The 22 T cell receptor beta chains below were found in one sample sequenced in a study of blood T cells in healthy people across ages. Then a second PCR, running about 6 to 12 cycles, was carried out with a sample-barcoded 5' primer and a J-beta primer mix. TCRdb processed the 5' RACE reads anew with MiXCR; each CDR3 protein has one entry. The sample includes 650,000 to 1,000,000 distinct CDR3 sequences, around 36% of them seen just once. The sequenced sample was blood. The receptors derive from a man aged 18 to 30 in good health.

This clonotype came up a few times. The DNA for the CDR3 is TGTGCCAGCAGCGCCAAAACAGGGTTCGTTTACGAGCAGTACTTC. It encodes CASSAKTGFVYEQYF. The rearrangement links TRBV5-4 to TRBJ2-7; D possibly corresponds to TRBD1 (6 bases). Between the trimmed V and J ends, which lost 4 bases and 4 bases, there was a span of 18 bases. Germline CDR1 reads SGHNT; CDR2 reads YYREEE (reference sequence). The CDR3 spans 15 residues.

In regard to this clonotype: One base away lies a much larger clone, so this may be a sequencing read error. The chain links TRBV4-2 to TRBJ1-4, with D maybe TRBD1 (5 bases). This CDR3 is built from 15 residues. The germline V gene encodes CDR1 LGHNA and CDR2 YNFKEQ. The CDR3 region has the DNA TGTGCCAGCAGCCAAGAAGGGACGCGGAATGAAAAACCGTTTTTT. The encoded protein is CASSQEGTRNEKPFF.

This clonotype was counted between two and nine times. The chain joins TRBV20-1 to TRBJ2-1, with D possibly matching TRBD1 (6 bases). CDR1 and CDR2 from the germline V gene are DFQATT and SNEGSKA (reference sequence). Trimming left V 6 bases short and J 15 bases short, with 21 bases between. The CDR3 sequence is 12 residues long. CDR3 residues: CSALGLGAPPFF. The CDR3 bases are TGCAGTGCCCTAGGATTGGGGGCCCCCCCGTTCTTC.

This clonotype was observed many times. The CDR3 nucleotides are TGCATGGTCCTGGGATACCAAGAGACCCAGTACTTC. Residues: CMVLGYQETQYF. The chain couples TRBV20-1 to TRBJ2-5; D is ambiguous. This CDR3 is 12 amino acids long. Germline lookup yields CDR1 DFQATT and CDR2 SNEGSKA (reference sequence).

This clonotype was counted only a few times. V is TRBV27 and J is TRBJ2-5, with 9 bases that match TRBD2. J lost 6 bases, V lost 2 bases, and 10 bases had no gene match. CDR1 MNHEY and CDR2 SMNVEV come from the germline V gene (reference sequence). The CDR3 totals 16 residues. The CDR3 DNA is TGTGCCAGCAGTTTAGGCGGGGGGGACCCTAGAAAGACCCAGTACTTC. It is translated as CASSLGGGDPRKTQYF.

The chain uses TRBV24-1 and TRBJ1-4; 8 nucleotides align to TRBD1. This CDR3 has 16 residues. With 4 bases clipped from V and 8 bases from J, the junction kept 11 bases outside the gene matches. Germline CDR1 KGHDR, CDR2 SFDVKD. CDR3 amino acids: CATSDKDQGAREKLFF. Written as DNA, the CDR3 is TGTGCCACCAGTGACAAAGATCAGGGGGCGCGCGAAAAACTGTTTTTT.

There are a few counts of this clonotype. The chain is built from TRBV6-5 and TRBJ1-4; no firm D call. V was pared by 2 bases and J by 5 bases, with 9 bases between. Germline assignment: CDR1 MNHEY and CDR2 SVGAGI. The CDR3 length is 14 residues. Here the CDR3 DNA reads TGTGCCAGCAGTTACGCACAGAAAAATGAAAAACTGTTTTTT. Protein product: CASSYAQKNEKLFF.

V is TRBV9 and J is TRBJ2-3, with TRBD2 matching 12 bases. Trimming cost V 7 bases and J 2 bases; bases outside gene matches: 8. Germline loops: CDR1 SGDLS, CDR2 YYNGEE. This CDR3 has 16 residues. CDR3 nucleotides: TGTGCCAGCTGCATACTAGCGGGGGGCAACACAGATACGCAGTATTTT. This sequence encodes CASCILAGGNTDTQYF.

The genes are TRBV7-9 and TRBJ1-1; D is possibly TRBD1 (6 bases). This CDR3 is 14 amino acids long. The ends were cut back, 6 bases at V and 4 bases at J, with 15 bases in the middle. Germline V lookup: CDR1 SEHNR, CDR2 FQNEAQ (reference sequence). The chain's CDR3 is CASSLGSGVTEAFF. CDR3 nucleotide sequence: TGTGCCAGCAGTCTAGGTTCAGGGGTCACTGAAGCTTTCTTT.

This clonotype was detected a few times. The chain employs TRBV7-9 and TRBJ2-3; the D gene could be TRBD1 or TRBD2 (5 bases each). Germline loops: CDR1 SEHNR, CDR2 FQNEAQ (reference sequence). Trimming removed 5 bases at V and 5 bases at J, with 14 bases between. This CDR3 spans 14 amino acids. CDR3 protein: CASSGDLVLDTQYF. CDR3 DNA sequence: TGTGCCAGCAGCGGGGACCTCGTACTAGATACGCAGTATTTT.

This clonotype was found once. The junction differs from germline at one of its ends, possibly a read error. This chain connects TRBV7-2 to TRBJ2-1; D may be TRBD2 (5 bases). Looked up from germline, CDR1 is SGHTA and CDR2 is FQGNSA. The CDR3 sequence is 18 residues long. The CDR3 region has the DNA TGTGCCAGCAGCAGACTCGTCTACCGGGGTCCCTCCAACAATGAGCAGTTCTTC. It translates to CASSRLVYRGPSNNEQFF.

On this clonotype: With a much larger clone just one base away, this may be a read error. The chain employs TRBV20-1 and TRBJ2-3; D gene unclear. The CDR3 sequence is 14 residues long. V lost 3 bases to trimming and J lost 2 bases, with 12 bases between them. Germline V CDR1 and CDR2: DFQATT, SNEGSKA (reference sequence). This chain's CDR3 is CSARLAEDTDTQYF. The CDR3 DNA reads as TGCAGTGCTAGGCTCGCGGAAGACACAGATACGCAGTATTTT.

This clonotype has ten or more counts. The chain has TRBV4-2 and TRBJ2-5; D gene unclear. The CDR3 is made up of 14 amino acids. Looked up from germline, CDR1 is LGHNA and CDR2 is YNFKEQ. Trimming cost V 0 bases and J 2 bases, with 7 bases left between them. In DNA, the CDR3 is TGTGCCAGCAGCCAAGATAGGAAACAAGAGACCCAGTACTTC. It specifies CASSQDRKQETQYF.

About this clonotype: The junction departs from germline at one end; a sequencing error may be responsible. The V gene is TRBV7-9, the J gene TRBJ1-1; 7 nucleotides agree with TRBD1. This CDR3 region has 14 residues. Germline V CDR1 and CDR2: SEHNR, FQNEAQ (reference sequence). The CDR3 DNA is TGTACCAGCATACGGGAGGGGGCGAACACTGAAGCTTTCTTT. Protein sequence: CTSIREGANTEAFF. Full variable domain (missing parts from reference TRBV7-9 and TRBJ1-1): DTGVSQNPRHKITKRGQNVTFRCDPISEHNRLYWYRQTLGQGPEFLTYFQNEAQLEKSRLLSDRFSAERPKGSFSTLEIQRTEQGDSAMYLCTSIREGANTEAFFGQGTRLTVV.

The chain has TRBV2 and TRBJ2-3; 13 positions agree with TRBD2. Germline CDR1 reads SNHLY; CDR2 reads FYNNEI. The CDR3 runs to 18 residues. With 10 bases clipped from V and 0 bases from J, the junction kept 13 bases outside the gene matches. DNA of the CDR3: TGTGCCACCTCTTGGACTAGCGGGGGAACCGGGAGCACAGATACGCAGTATTTT. Protein product: CATSWTSGGTGSTDTQYF. Based on the CDR3 plus reference TRBV2 and TRBJ2-3, the full variable domain is EPEVTQTPSHQVTQMGQEVILRCVPISNHLYFYWYRQILGQKVEFLVSFYNNEISEKSEIFDDQFSVERPDGSNFTLKIRSTKLEDSAMYFCATSWTSGGTGSTDTQYFGPGTRLTVL.

This clonotype showed up just a few times. The chain has TRBV29-1 and TRBJ1-1, with D maybe TRBD1 (6 bases). The CDR3 totals 17 residues. CDR1 is SQVTM, CDR2 ANQGSEA, per germline. Trimming pared 1 base from V and 0 bases from J, leaving 18 bases between. CDR3 residues: CSVEVRGSDPMNTEAFF. The DNA for the CDR3 is TGCAGCGTTGAAGTCAGGGGCTCCGACCCGATGAACACTGAAGCTTTCTTT.

This clonotype was detected only a few times. The chain combines TRBV28 with TRBJ1-5; the match to TRBD1 covers 10 bases. Germline trimming cut 5 bases from V and 5 bases from J; bases unmatched to any gene: 9. CDR3 size: 16 residues. Germline CDR1 and CDR2: MDHEN and SYDVKM. In DNA form, the CDR3 reads TGTGCCAGCAGTACGGGACAGGGGTACTCGCATCAGCCCCAGCATTTT. It specifies CASSTGQGYSHQPQHF.

The CDR3 here is CASSQDRGGKGSEKLFF. DNA of the CDR3: TGTGCCAGCAGCCAAGATCGAGGGGGTAAAGGAAGTGAAAAACTGTTTTTT. The chain couples TRBV3-1 to TRBJ1-4; D perhaps matches TRBD1 (6 bases). Germline CDR1 LGHDT, CDR2 YNNKEL (reference sequence). Trimming stripped 0 bases from V and 7 bases from J, with 18 bases between. This CDR3 region has 17 residues.

Regarding this clonotype: One end of the junction does not line up with germline, which may come from a read error. The chain is built from TRBV4-1 and TRBJ2-2, with 7 bases matching TRBD2. The germline V gene has CDR1 MGHRA and CDR2 YSYEKL. The CDR3 is made up of 16 amino acids. The CDR3 coding sequence is TGCGCCAGCGGCCAAGGTCTAGCGGAGAACACCGGGGAGCTGTTTTTT. Translating gives CASGQGLAENTGELFF.

As for this clonotype: At one end, the junction sequence differs from germline, possibly due to a read error. V is TRBV6-1 and J is TRBJ1-1; D ambiguous. The CDR3 is made up of 15 amino acids. CDR1 MNHNS and CDR2 SASEGT come from the germline V gene. The CDR3 loop reads CASSEEPALNTKAFF. DNA of the CDR3: TGTGCCAGCAGTGAAGAGCCAGCCCTGAACACTAAAGCTTTCTTT.

The rearrangement joins TRBV10-3 to TRBJ2-7; the D is unclear. The ends were cut back, 5 bases at V and 5 bases at J, with 13 bases in the middle. The CDR3 is made up of 13 amino acids. The V gene's germline CDR1 is ENHRY and CDR2 SYGVKD. DNA for the CDR3: TGTGCCATCAGTTCAGGAAGTGGGAACGAGCAGTACTTC. This sequence encodes CAISSGSGNEQYF.

Written as DNA, the CDR3 is TGTGCCAGCAGCTTCTTGGGTAGACTTGACGATGAGCAGTTCTTC. This encodes CASSFLGRLDDEQFF. The chain has TRBV7-2 and TRBJ2-1; D call uncertain. Trimming removed 3 bases at V and 8 bases at J, with 17 bases between. The germline CDR1 and CDR2 sequences are SGHTA and FQGNSA. CDR3 length: 15 amino acids.